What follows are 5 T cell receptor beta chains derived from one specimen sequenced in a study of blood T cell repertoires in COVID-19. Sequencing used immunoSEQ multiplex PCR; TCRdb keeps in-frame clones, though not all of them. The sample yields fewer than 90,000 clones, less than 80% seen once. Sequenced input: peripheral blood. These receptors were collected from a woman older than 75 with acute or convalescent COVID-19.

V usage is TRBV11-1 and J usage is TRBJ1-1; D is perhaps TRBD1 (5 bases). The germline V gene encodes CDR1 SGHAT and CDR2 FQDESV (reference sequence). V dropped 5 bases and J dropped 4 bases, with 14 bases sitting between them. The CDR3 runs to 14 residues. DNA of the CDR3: TGTGCCAGCAGCCCAAACCTCCAGGGCACTGAAGCTTTCTTT. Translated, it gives CASSPNLQGTEAFF. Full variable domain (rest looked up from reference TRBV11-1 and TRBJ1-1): EAEVAQSPRYKITEKSQAVAFWCDPISGHATLYWYRQILGQGPELLVQFQDESVVDDSQLPKDRFSAERLKGVDSTLKIQPAELGDSAMYLCASSPNLQGTEAFFGQGTRLTVV.

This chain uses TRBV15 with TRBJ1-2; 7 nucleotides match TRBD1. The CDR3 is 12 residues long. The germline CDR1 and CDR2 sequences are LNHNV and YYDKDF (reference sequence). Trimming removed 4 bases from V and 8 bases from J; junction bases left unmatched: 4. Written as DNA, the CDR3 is TGTGCCACCAGCACCGACAGGGTGGGCTACACCTTC. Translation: CATSTDRVGYTF.

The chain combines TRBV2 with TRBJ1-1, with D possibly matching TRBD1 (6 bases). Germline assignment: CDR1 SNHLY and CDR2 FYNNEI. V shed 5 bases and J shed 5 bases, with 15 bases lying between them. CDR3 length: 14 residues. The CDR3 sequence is CASSTQGSGTEAFF. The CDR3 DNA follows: TGTGCCAGCAGTACTCAGGGGTCGGGGACTGAAGCTTTCTTT. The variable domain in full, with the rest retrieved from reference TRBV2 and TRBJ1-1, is EPEVTQTPSHQVTQMGQEVILRCVPISNHLYFYWYRQILGQKVEFLVSFYNNEISEKSEIFDDQFSVERPDGSNFTLKIRSTKLEDSAMYFCASSTQGSGTEAFFGQGTRLTVV.

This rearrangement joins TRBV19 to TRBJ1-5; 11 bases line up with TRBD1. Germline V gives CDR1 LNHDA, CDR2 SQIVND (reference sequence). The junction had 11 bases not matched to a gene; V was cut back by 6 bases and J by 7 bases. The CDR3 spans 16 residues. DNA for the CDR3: TGTGCCAGTAGCACGTTTGGACAGGGGGCGGACCAGCCCCAGCATTTT. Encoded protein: CASSTFGQGADQPQHF.

CDR3 nucleotide sequence: TGTGCTGAGGTGGGCGGGGGGCCGCCCCGATTCGATGAGCAGTTCTTC. It encodes CAEVGGGPPRFDEQFF. This rearrangement joins TRBV6-9 to TRBJ2-1; 8 nucleotides agree with TRBD2. The CDR3 is 16 residues long. Germline assignment: CDR1 MNHGY and CDR2 SVAAGI.